This is a list of T cell receptor beta chains from one sample in a study of type 1 regulatory T cells. For these TCRs, the target antigens are not known. One entry per CDR3 protein, called by TCRdb with MiXCR from the reads. This sample has some 20,000 distinct CDR3 sequences, with about 45% found just once. The specimen sequenced was cultured T cells, either the whole culture or a sorted T cell fraction (not recorded which). The receptors originated from a human donor in good health. CDR3s include the opening cysteine and the closing phenylalanine or tryptophan. D genes are given only for firm matches. Some rows mark clone size as missing; the rest say once, few, many or name a class of expanded clone.

abundance,v_gene,j_gene,d_gene,CDR3nt,CDR3aa
few,TRBV6-6,TRBJ1-5,TRBD1,TGTGCCAGCAGTTACGGGACAGGGTCCCCTATAGACCAGCCCCAGCATTTT,CASSYGTGSPIDQPQHF
medium-sized,TRBV6-5,TRBJ1-2,-,TGTGCCAGCAGTTTACTCAGTCAGGGGAACTATGGCTACACCTTC,CASSLLSQGNYGYTF
few,TRBV6-2/TRBV6-3,TRBJ1-2,-,TGTGCCAGCAGTTTTACAGGGACTGGCTACACCTTC,CASSFTGTGYTF
once,TRBV5-4,TRBJ2-7,TRBD1,TGTGCCACCAGGGGTAGGACAGGGGCAGGCGAGCAGTACTTC,CATRGRTGAGEQYF
many,TRBV5-5,TRBJ2-2,-,TGTGCCAGCAGCCGAAACAGCAGAAACACCGGGGAGCTGTTTTTT,CASSRNSRNTGELFF
-,TRBV27,TRBJ1-5,-,TGTGCCAGCATACAGGGATTAGGTTGGAGCAATCAGCCCCAGCATTTT,CASIQGLGWSNQPQHF
-,TRBV11-2,TRBJ2-1,TRBD2,TGTGCCAGCAGCTTAGGTGGGGGGGGCTACAATGAGCAGTTCTTC,CASSLGGGGYNEQFF
few,TRBV5-1,TRBJ2-1,-,TGCGCCAGCAGCTCCTCCTATCGACCCAATGAGCAGTTCTTC,CASSSSYRPNEQFF
-,TRBV11-1,TRBJ2-7,-,TGTGCCAGCAACCAAGACTACGAGCAGTACTTC,CASNQDYEQYF
-,TRBV7-9,TRBJ1-5,-,TGTGCCAGCAGCTCCGACAATCAGCCCCAGCATTTT,CASSSDNQPQHF
-,TRBV10-3,TRBJ2-3,TRBD2,TGTGCCATCACGGGGGGTAACACTAGCACAGATACGCAGTATTTT,CAITGGNTSTDTQYF
-,TRBV10-3,TRBJ2-7,-,TGTGTCATCAGTGGAAACATAGGTGGCTACGAGCAGTACTTC,CVISGNIGGYEQYF
-,TRBV4-1,TRBJ2-3,-,TGCGCCAGCAGCCAATACCTAGCATCAGATACGCAGTATTTT,CASSQYLASDTQYF
medium-sized,TRBV6-2/TRBV6-3,TRBJ1-6,TRBD1,TGTGCCAGCCGGGGACAGGTTTCTTCACCCCTCCACTTT,CASRGQVSSPLHF
medium-sized,TRBV6-6,TRBJ1-2,-,TGTGCCAGCAGTCAACTCAGGCAGGGTGTCGACTATGGCTACACCTTC,CASSQLRQGVDYGYTF
few,TRBV20-1,TRBJ2-1,TRBD2,TGCAGTGCTAGAGATGGAGCGGGGGGGCGGAATGAGCAGTTCTTC,CSARDGAGGRNEQFF
few,TRBV7-8,TRBJ1-3,-,TGTGCCAGCAGTCGGGGGGACTCTGGAAACACCATATATTTT,CASSRGDSGNTIYF